The clone carrying this T cell receptor beta chain is judged medium-sized (0.01 to 0.1%). Its matching antigen is unknown. Germline assignment: CDR1 KGHSH and CDR2 LQKENI. The CDR3 extends over 16 amino acids. V lost 3 bases to trimming and J lost 5 bases, with 16 bases between them. The data were taken from a study of HIV-infected patients and healthy controls. Study as a whole: A modest, significant CD4 rise occurred in about 90% of the 16 patients after three months of therapy. Early therapy brought no consistent CD8 count shift, though the CD4:CD8 ratio rose a little.

No cell fractionation was done, so the repertoire covers all unsorted peripheral blood T cells. Study-wide points: A major limitation was that merely sixteen HIV-infected individuals were processed.

Reverse transcription used roughly 450 ng RNA and constant-region primers for alpha and beta. Using multiplexing indices, alpha and beta chain libraries were generated apart by chain-specific third strand synthesis. Ligation attached cDNA to a 5' RACE adapter that carried a random hexamer and SP2 site. TCRdb redid the calling of the 5' RACE reads with MiXCR, one entry per CDR3 protein. Seen here are thousands of distinct CDR3 sequences, about a tenth observed once, and the top ten hold approximately 15%. The input for sequencing was blood, taken before antiretroviral therapy. This clonotype originated in an adult with HIV infection. The rearrangement uses TRBV18 and TRBJ2-2, with no clear D. The chain's CDR3 is CASSPADTGRTGELFF. CDR3 DNA sequence: TGTGCCAGCTCACCGGCAGACACCGGGCGAACCGGGGAGCTGTTTTTT.